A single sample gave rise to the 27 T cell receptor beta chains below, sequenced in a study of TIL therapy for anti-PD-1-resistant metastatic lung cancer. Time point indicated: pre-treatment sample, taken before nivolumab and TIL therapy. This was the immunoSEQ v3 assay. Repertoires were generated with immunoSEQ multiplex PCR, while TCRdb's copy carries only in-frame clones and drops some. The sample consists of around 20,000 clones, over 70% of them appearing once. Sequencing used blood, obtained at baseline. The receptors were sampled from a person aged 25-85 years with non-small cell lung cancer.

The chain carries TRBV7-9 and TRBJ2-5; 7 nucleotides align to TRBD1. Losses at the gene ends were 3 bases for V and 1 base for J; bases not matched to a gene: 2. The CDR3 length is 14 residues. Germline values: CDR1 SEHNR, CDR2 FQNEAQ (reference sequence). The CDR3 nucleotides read TGTGCCAGCAGCTTCGGACAGGCCCAAGAGACCCAGTACTTC. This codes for CASSFGQAQETQYF. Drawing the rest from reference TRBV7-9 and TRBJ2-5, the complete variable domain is DTGVSQNPRHKITKRGQNVTFRCDPISEHNRLYWYRQTLGQGPEFLTYFQNEAQLEKSRLLSDRFSAERPKGSFSTLEIQRTEQGDSAMYLCASSFGQAQETQYFGPGTRLLVL.

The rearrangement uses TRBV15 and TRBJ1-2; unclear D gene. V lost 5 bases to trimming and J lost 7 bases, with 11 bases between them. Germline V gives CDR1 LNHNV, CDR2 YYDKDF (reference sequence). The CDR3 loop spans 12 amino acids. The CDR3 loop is CATSAPFIGYTF. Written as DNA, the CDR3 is TGTGCCACCAGCGCCCCTTTCATTGGCTACACCTTC.

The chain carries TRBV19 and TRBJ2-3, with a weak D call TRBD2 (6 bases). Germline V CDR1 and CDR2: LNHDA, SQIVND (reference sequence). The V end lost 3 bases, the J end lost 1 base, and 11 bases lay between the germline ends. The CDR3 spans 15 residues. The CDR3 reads CASSIEGTRTDTQYF. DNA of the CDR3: TGTGCCAGTAGTATTGAGGGGACTCGCACAGATACGCAGTATTTT.

The CDR3 bases are TGTGCCAGCAGCTTAGGGCTTACAGAGACCCAGTACTTC. Translated, it gives CASSLGLTETQYF. V is TRBV7-2 and J is TRBJ2-5; D not certain. Trimming removed 1 base at V and 4 bases at J, with 7 bases between. The CDR3 is 13 residues long. Germline V gene data show CDR1 as SGHTA and CDR2 as FQGNSA.

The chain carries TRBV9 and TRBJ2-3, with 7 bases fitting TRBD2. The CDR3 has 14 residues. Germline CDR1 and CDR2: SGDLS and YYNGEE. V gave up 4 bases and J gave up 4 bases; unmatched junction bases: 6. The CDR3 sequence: CASSPREDPDTQYF. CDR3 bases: TGTGCCAGCAGCCCCCGGGAGGACCCAGATACGCAGTATTTT.

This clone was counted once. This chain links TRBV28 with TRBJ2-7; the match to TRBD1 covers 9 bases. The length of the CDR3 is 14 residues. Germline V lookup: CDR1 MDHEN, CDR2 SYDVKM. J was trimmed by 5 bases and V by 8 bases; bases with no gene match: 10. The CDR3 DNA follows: TGTGCCAGCGTAACCGGGACAGGGTACCACGAGCAGTACTTC. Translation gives CASVTGTGYHEQYF.

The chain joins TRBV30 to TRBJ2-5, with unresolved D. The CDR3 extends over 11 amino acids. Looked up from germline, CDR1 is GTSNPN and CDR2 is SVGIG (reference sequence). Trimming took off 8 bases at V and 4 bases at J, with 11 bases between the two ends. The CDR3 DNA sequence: TGTGCCGGGCAGGCAGGAGAGACCCAGTACTTC. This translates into CAGQAGETQYF.

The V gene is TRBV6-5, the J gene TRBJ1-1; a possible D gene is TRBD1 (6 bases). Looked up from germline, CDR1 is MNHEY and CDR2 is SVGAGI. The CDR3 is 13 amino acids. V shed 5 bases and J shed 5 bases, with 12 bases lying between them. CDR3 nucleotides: TGTGCCAGCAGTCCAGGGGCGTGGACTGAAGCTTTCTTT. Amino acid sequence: CASSPGAWTEAFF.

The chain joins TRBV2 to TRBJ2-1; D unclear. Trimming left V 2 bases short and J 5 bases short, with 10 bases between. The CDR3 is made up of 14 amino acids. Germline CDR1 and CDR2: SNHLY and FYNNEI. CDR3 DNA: TGTGCCAGCAGTGAAACGGCAACCCACAATGAGCAGTTCTTC. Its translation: CASSETATHNEQFF.

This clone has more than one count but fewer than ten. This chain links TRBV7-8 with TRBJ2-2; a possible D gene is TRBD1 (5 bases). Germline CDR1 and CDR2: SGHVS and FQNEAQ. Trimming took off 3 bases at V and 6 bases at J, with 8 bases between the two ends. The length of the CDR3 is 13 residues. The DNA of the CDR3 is TGTGCCAGCAGCTTCCAGGGCCCCGGGGAGCTGTTTTTT. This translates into CASSFQGPGELFF.

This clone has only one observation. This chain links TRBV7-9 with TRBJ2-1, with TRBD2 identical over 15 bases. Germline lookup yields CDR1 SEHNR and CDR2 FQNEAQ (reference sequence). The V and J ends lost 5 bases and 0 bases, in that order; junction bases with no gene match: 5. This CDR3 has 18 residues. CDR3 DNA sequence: TGTGCCAGCAGCCCACCGGGACTAGCGGGGGGCTCCTACAATGAGCAGTTCTTC. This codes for CASSPPGLAGGSYNEQFF.

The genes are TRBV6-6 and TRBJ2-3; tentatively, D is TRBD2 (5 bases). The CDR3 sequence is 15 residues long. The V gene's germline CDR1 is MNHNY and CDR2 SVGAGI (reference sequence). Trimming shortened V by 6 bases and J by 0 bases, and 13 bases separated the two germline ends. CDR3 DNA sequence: TGTGCCAGCAGGGTAATTAGGACTAGCACAGATACGCAGTATTTT. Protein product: CASRVIRTSTDTQYF.

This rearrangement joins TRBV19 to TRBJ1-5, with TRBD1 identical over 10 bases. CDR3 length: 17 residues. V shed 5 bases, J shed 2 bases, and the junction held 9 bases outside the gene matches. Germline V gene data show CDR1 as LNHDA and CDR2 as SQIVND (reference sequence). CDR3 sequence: CASSFRTGGKGNQPQHF. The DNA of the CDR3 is TGTGCCAGTAGTTTCCGGACAGGGGGGAAAGGCAATCAGCCCCAGCATTTT.

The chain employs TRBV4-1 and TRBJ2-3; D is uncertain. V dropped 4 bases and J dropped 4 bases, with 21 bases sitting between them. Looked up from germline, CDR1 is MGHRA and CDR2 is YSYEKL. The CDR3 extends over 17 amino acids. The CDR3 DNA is TGCGCCAGCAGCCCTCAGCTTAGGTCCTGGCGAGCAGATACGCAGTATTTT. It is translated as CASSPQLRSWRADTQYF.

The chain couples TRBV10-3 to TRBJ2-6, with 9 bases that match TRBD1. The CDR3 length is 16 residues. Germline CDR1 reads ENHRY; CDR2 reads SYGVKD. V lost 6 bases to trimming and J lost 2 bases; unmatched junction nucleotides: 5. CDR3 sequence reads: CAISGGTGTGANVLTF. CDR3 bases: TGTGCCATCAGCGGGGGGACAGGGACTGGGGCCAACGTCCTGACTTTC.

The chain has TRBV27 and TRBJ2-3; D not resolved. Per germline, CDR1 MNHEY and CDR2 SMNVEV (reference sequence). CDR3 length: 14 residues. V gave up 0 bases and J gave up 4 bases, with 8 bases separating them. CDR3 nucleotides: TGTGCCAGCAGTTTATCGGCGCGACCAGATACGCAGTATTTT. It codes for CASSLSARPDTQYF.

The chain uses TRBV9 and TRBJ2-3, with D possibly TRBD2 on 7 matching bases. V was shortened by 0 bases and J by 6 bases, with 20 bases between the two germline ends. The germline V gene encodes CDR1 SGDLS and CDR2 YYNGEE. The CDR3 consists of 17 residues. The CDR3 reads CASSVAAGGGRADTQYF. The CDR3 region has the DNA TGTGCCAGCAGCGTAGCGGCTGGCGGGGGCCGGGCTGATACGCAGTATTTT.

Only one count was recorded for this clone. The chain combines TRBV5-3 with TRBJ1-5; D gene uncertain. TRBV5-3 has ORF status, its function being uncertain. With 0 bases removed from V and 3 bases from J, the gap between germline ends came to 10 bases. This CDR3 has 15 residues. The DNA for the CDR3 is TGTGCCAGAAGCTTGGGTGTATTTAACAATCAGCCCCAGCATTTT. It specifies CARSLGVFNNQPQHF.

This chain's CDR3 is CASSIGVGIDTQYF. The CDR3 DNA reads as TGTGCCAGTAGTATAGGCGTAGGAATAGATACGCAGTATTTT. The chain carries TRBV19 and TRBJ2-3, with D uncertain. CDR1 is LNHDA, CDR2 SQIVND, per germline (reference sequence). This CDR3 is built from 14 residues. V was pared by 1 base and J by 5 bases, with 10 bases between. Together with reference TRBV19 and TRBJ2-3, the CDR3 gives the full variable domain: DGGITQSPKYLFRKEGQNVTLSCEQNLNHDAMYWYRQDPGQGLRLIYYSQIVNDFQKGDIAEGYSVSREKKESFPLTVTSAQKNPTAFYLCASSIGVGIDTQYFGPGTRLTVL.

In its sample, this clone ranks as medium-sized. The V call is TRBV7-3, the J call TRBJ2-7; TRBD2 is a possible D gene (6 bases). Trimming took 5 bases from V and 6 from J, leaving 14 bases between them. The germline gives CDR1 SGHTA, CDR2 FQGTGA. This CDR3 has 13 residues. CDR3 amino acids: CASSPKVGGEQYF. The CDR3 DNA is TGTGCCAGCAGCCCGAAGGTGGGGGGCGAGCAGTACTTC.

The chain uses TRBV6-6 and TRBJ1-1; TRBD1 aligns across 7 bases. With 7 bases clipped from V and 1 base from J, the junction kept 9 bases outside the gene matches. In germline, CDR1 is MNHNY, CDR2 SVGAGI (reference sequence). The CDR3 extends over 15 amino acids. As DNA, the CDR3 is TGTGCCAGCAAACCCGGGACAGCCGCGAACACTGAAGCTTTCTTT. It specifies CASKPGTAANTEAFF.

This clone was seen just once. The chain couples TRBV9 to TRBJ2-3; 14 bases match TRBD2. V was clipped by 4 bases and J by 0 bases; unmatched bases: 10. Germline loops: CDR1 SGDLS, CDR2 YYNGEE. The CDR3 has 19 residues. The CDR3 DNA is TGTGCCAGCAGCCCCCGACTAGCGGGAGGGGGGCCTAGCACAGATACGCAGTATTTT. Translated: CASSPRLAGGGPSTDTQYF.

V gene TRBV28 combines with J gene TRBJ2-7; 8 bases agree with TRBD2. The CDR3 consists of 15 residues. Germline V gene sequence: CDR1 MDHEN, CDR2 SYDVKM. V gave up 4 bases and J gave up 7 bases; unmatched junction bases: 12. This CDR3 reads CASSSQSAGAREQYF. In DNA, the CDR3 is TGTGCCAGCAGTTCCCAATCAGCGGGGGCGAGGGAGCAGTACTTC.

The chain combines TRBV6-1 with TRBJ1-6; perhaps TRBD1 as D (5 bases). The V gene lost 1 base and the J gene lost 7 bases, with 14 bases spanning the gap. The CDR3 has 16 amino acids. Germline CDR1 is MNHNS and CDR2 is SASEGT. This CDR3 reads CASSEVLGGFNSPLHF. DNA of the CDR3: TGTGCCAGCAGTGAAGTCTTGGGGGGGTTCAATTCACCCCTCCACTTT.

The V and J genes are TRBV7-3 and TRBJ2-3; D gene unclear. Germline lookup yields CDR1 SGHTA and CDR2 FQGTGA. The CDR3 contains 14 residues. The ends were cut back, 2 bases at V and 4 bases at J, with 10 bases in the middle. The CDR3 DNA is TGTGCCAGCAGCTTAGTCGCGAAGTCAGATACGCAGTATTTT. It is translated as CASSLVAKSDTQYF. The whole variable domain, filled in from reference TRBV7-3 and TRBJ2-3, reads GAGVSQTPSNKVTEKGKYVELRCDPISGHTALYWYRQSLGQGPEFLIYFQGTGAADDSGLPNDRFFAVRPEGSVSTLKIQRTERGDSAVYLCASSLVAKSDTQYFGPGTRLTVL.

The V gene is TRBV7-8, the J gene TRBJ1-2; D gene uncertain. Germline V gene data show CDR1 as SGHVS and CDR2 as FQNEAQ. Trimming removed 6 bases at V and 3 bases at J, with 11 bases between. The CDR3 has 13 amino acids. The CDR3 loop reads CASRFTGDYGYTF. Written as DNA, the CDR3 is TGTGCCAGCAGATTTACTGGGGACTATGGCTACACCTTC.

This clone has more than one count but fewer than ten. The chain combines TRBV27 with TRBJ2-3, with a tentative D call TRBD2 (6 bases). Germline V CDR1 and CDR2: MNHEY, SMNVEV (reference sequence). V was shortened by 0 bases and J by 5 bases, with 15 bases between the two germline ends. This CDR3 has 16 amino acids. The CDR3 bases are TGTGCCAGCAGTTTATCTCCCTTCTGGGGGGAAGATACGCAGTATTTT. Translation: CASSLSPFWGEDTQYF.